This T cell receptor beta chain was observed in a study of OX40 agonist ivuxolimab in advanced cancers. Across the study: Males comprised 70% to 90% of the group, whose mean age was roughly 64 years (range about 20 to 85).

This clone showed up just once. Its target is unknown. TCRdb keeps only in-frame clones here, not all; method: immunoSEQ multiplex PCR. The repertoire holds approximately 46,000 clones, with roughly 80% as singletons. The ends lost 5 bases at V and 1 base at J; junction bases unmatched: 8. CDR1 and CDR2 (germline): LGHNA, YSLEER. CDR3 length: 15 amino acids. Study-level points and caveats: Some of the nonresponding patients also showed low levels of normalized T-cell clonal expansion. Near-lowest levels of clonal expansion characterized partial responders at 0.1-3.0 mg/kg. Blood T cells, both CD4+ and CD8+, expanded clonally by week 6 at 0.1 to 3.0 mg/kg.

The TCR was taken from an adult with an advanced solid tumor such as melanoma, head and neck, liver or kidney cancer. This chain links TRBV4-3 with TRBJ2-7; 7 bases map to TRBD1. The sequences come from CD4+ or CD8+ T cells sorted from blood, collected in a trial of the OX40 agonist ivuxolimab. This chain's CDR3 is CASSYYRGRSYEQYF. The CDR3 DNA reads as TGCGCCAGCAGCTACTACAGGGGCAGGTCCTACGAGCAGTACTTC.